Listed below are T cell receptor beta chains from one sample, sequenced in a study of cytomegalovirus exposure and HLA in healthy donors. TCRdb's copy holds only in-frame clones and misses some; the assay was immunoSEQ multiplex PCR. The sample gives about 160,000 clones, approximately 85% of which show up once; more than 2% is in the top ten. The sequencing sample was made of PBMCs. These receptors all come from a man aged 18 to 29 in good health and CMV-seropositive. Each CDR3 is given with its conserved first and last residue. Each record gives: J gene, D gene, CDR3 length, clone size, V gene, CDR3 protein, CDR3 DNA. The D gene is left open where the match is weak. Some rows have no size entry. The others give once, few or many, or a class for an expanded clone.

TRBJ2-7	TRBD1	13	.	TRBV2	CASQQGEGSEQYF	TGTGCCAGCCAGCAGGGGGAAGGGTCCGAGCAGTACTTC
TRBJ1-2	.	15	.	TRBV27	CASSGSGFPNYGYTF	TGTGCCAGCAGTGGGTCAGGGTTCCCTAACTATGGCTACACCTTC
TRBJ2-5	TRBD2	14	few	TRBV7-6	CASSRRGDQETQYF	TGTGCCAGCAGCAGACGGGGGGACCAAGAGACCCAGTACTTC
TRBJ2-2	.	13	.	TRBV9	CASRGGYTGELFF	TGTGCCAGCCGGGGTGGGTACACCGGGGAGCTGTTTTTT
TRBJ2-1	TRBD1	15	.	TRBV7-9	CASSLEGQGNNEQFF	TGTGCCAGCAGCTTAGAGGGACAGGGAAACAATGAGCAGTTCTTC
TRBJ1-1	.	15	.	TRBV4-2	CASSQDRSRNTEAFF	TGTGCCAGCAGCCAAGATCGGTCACGGAACACTGAAGCTTTCTTT
TRBJ1-6	TRBD1	15	.	TRBV18	CASSQRQGVGSPLHF	TGTGCCAGCTCGCAAAGACAGGGTGTTGGCTCACCCCTCCACTTT
TRBJ2-3	TRBD2	16	.	TRBV7-3	CASSPGERGGTDTQYF	TGTGCCAGCAGCCCCGGGGAGCGGGGGGGCACAGATACGCAGTATTTT
TRBJ2-2	TRBD1	14	.	TRBV27	CASSFTGGSGELFF	TGTGCCAGCAGCTTTACAGGGGGCTCCGGGGAGCTGTTTTTT
TRBJ1-3	.	17	once	TRBV11-2	CASSSVEPGGRRNTIYF	TGTGCCAGCAGCTCAGTAGAACCGGGGGGGAGAAGAAACACCATATATTTT
TRBJ1-2	.	14	.	TRBV5-1	CASSLETGLDGYTF	TGCGCCAGCAGCTTGGAGACAGGTTTAGATGGCTACACCTTC
TRBJ2-3	TRBD2	16	.	TRBV10-3	CAISMAPAGGPDTQYF	TGTGCCATCAGTATGGCTCCGGCGGGGGGGCCAGATACGCAGTATTTT
TRBJ1-5	TRBD1	14	once	TRBV4-3	CASSPTGSNQPQHF	TGCGCCAGCAGCCCGACAGGGAGCAATCAGCCCCAGCATTTT
TRBJ1-3	.	16	.	TRBV15	CATSRDQVFSGNTIYF	TGTGCCACCAGCAGAGATCAGGTCTTCTCTGGAAACACCATATATTTT
TRBJ2-2	.	14	.	TRBV6-4	CASSDSLETGELFF	TGTGCCAGCAGTGACTCGTTAGAAACCGGGGAGCTGTTTTTT
TRBJ2-2	TRBD2	15	few	TRBV6-1	CASSVSSGPTGELFF	TGTGCCAGCAGTGTATCTAGCGGACCCACCGGGGAGCTGTTTTTT
TRBJ1-1	.	13	.	TRBV6-5	CASSYGIGAEAFF	TGTGCCAGCAGTTACGGGATAGGGGCTGAAGCTTTCTTT
TRBJ1-1	TRBD1	15	.	TRBV6-1	CASSVAGTANTEAFF	TGTGCCAGCAGTGTTGCCGGGACAGCGAACACTGAAGCTTTCTTT
TRBJ1-2	.	18	.	TRBV27	CASSSPEGVGATNYGYTF	TGTGCCAGCAGTTCCCCCGAAGGAGTCGGTGCAACTAACTATGGCTACACCTTC
TRBJ2-1	TRBD1	15	.	TRBV7-9	CASSYTGGKYNEQFF	TGTGCCAGCAGCTACACAGGGGGCAAATACAATGAGCAGTTCTTC
TRBJ2-7	.	14	.	TRBV6-5	CASSSTTSGYEQYF	TGTGCCAGCAGTTCTACCACGTCGGGCTACGAGCAGTACTTC
TRBJ2-3	TRBD2	15	.	TRBV7-3	CASSLNPSGVDTQYF	TGTGCCAGCAGCTTAAACCCTAGCGGGGTAGATACGCAGTATTTT
TRBJ2-1	.	14	once	TRBV10-3	CAINGGLSYNEQFF	TGTGCCATCAATGGGGGACTCTCCTACAATGAGCAGTTCTTC
TRBJ2-5	TRBD1	15	.	TRBV19	CASSTGGSSWETQYF	TGTGCCAGTAGTACAGGGGGCAGTTCATGGGAGACCCAGTACTTC
TRBJ1-5	.	11	.	TRBV2	CASSEGHGEHF	TGTGCCAGCAGTGAGGGACATGGGGAGCATTTT
TRBJ2-3	.	17	.	TRBV9	CASSVEVRGRGTDTQYF	TGTGCCAGCAGCGTAGAGGTTAGGGGCAGAGGCACAGATACGCAGTATTTT
TRBJ1-5	TRBD1	18	.	TRBV7-2	CASSPSPRTGVLYQPQHF	TGTGCCAGCAGCCCTAGCCCTCGGACAGGGGTTCTCTATCAGCCCCAGCATTTT
TRBJ1-2	TRBD1	17	once	TRBV9	CASSVGTGGVILYGYTF	TGTGCCAGCAGCGTAGGAACAGGGGGCGTAATCCTCTATGGCTACACCTTC
TRBJ1-4	TRBD1	15	.	TRBV30	CAWSVYRGGNEKLFF	TGTGCCTGGAGTGTTTACAGGGGCGGAAATGAAAAACTGTTTTTT
TRBJ1-2	.	14	.	TRBV15	CATSRDLGGYGYTF	TGTGCCACCAGCAGAGATCTAGGGGGATATGGCTACACCTTC
TRBJ2-2	.	13	.	TRBV5-6	CASSALSTGELFF	TGTGCCAGCAGCGCCCTGAGCACCGGGGAGCTGTTTTTT
TRBJ2-5	.	15	.	TRBV7-6	CASSSSGRSGETQYF	TGTGCCAGCAGCTCCTCAGGGCGCTCCGGTGAGACCCAGTACTTC
TRBJ2-7	TRBD2	17	.	TRBV2	CASSVRSGAVSSYGQYF	TGTGCCAGCAGCGTACGGAGCGGGGCGGTCAGCTCCTACGGGCAGTACTTC
TRBJ1-3	.	14	.	TRBV7-9	CASSLSVSGNTIYF	TGTGCCAGCAGTCTCTCAGTCTCTGGAAACACCATATATTTT
TRBJ2-7	TRBD2	15	once	TRBV7-8	CASSRRGGEFYEQYF	TGTGCCAGCAGTCGTCGGGGGGGCGAATTCTACGAGCAGTACTTC
TRBJ2-1	TRBD2	15	.	TRBV7-3	CASSSSHGLVYEQFF	TGTGCCAGCAGCTCATCTCACGGACTAGTCTATGAGCAGTTCTTC
TRBJ2-5	TRBD2	14	.	TRBV6-5	CASTIWEGKETQYF	TGTGCCAGCACGATCTGGGAGGGAAAAGAGACCCAGTACTTC
TRBJ2-5	TRBD1	13	.	TRBV30	CAWEGTGKETQYF	TGTGCCTGGGAAGGGACAGGCAAAGAGACCCAGTACTTC
TRBJ1-3	.	14	.	TRBV19	CASSKGSAGNTIYF	TGTGCCAGTAGTAAAGGGAGCGCTGGAAACACCATATATTTT
TRBJ2-2	TRBD2	17	once	TRBV5-1	CASSLALAGGPAGELFF	TGCGCCAGCAGCCTTGCATTAGCGGGGGGGCCAGCCGGGGAGCTGTTTTTT
TRBJ1-4	.	15	.	TRBV11-2	CASGSSRAGYEKLFF	TGTGCCAGCGGTTCGTCTCGGGCAGGGTATGAAAAACTGTTTTTT
TRBJ2-3	TRBD2	15	.	TRBV27	CASSSGPGGTDTQYF	TGTGCCAGCAGTTCAGGGCCGGGGGGGACAGATACGCAGTATTTT